The following is a TCR beta chain sequence with its context. The target antigen is unknown. The PCR ran on 60 Vbeta and 13 Jbeta primers. The data were produced by immunoSEQ multiplex PCR, yet TCRdb's version contains in-frame clones alone and is incomplete. The top ten clones hold around 1.9% of a sample with roughly 190,000 clones, roughly 73% of them seen once. The sample originates from a study of cytomegalovirus exposure and HLA in healthy donors. Broader study findings: In an earlier analysis, most TCR beta V segments were productive about 90% or about 30% of the time. It has been reported that TCR beta sequences accurately predicted the HLA-A and HLA-B alleles of most subjects.

The sample consisted of PBMCs. The sequence was obtained from a woman aged 25-40 years in good health and CMV-seronegative.

The CDR3 is CASSPHRGQGNTEAFF. In DNA, the CDR3 is TGTGCCAGTAGTCCACACAGGGGGCAGGGGAACACTGAAGCTTTCTTT. The chain joins TRBV19 to TRBJ1-1; 9 positions match TRBD1. V dropped 5 bases and J dropped 1; count of bases not matched to a gene: 8. The CDR3 is 16 amino acids. Germline V gene lookup returns CDR1 LNHDA and CDR2 SQIVND (reference sequence).